This TCR beta chain was sequenced in a study of breast tumors, draining lymph nodes, adjacent tissues. Study results and limitations: Tumor repertoires ranked between lymph nodes and nontumor tissue in diversity, with V and J gene preferences. Data fit most tumor T cells coming from lymph node, expanding in tumor. Data only fit, rather than demonstrated, lymph node origin of most tumor T cells. Luminal-like breast cancer showed significantly greater tumor-nontumor repertoire similarity than basal-like breast cancer did.

Samples came from axillary lymph nodes draining the breast cancer. This clonotype has at least ten counts. Its antigen is unidentified. MiXCR was run by TCRdb on the multiplex PCR reads, yielding one entry per CDR3 protein. The sample has approximately 170,000 distinct CDR3 sequences; roughly a third are singletons. Sequenced sample: axillary lymph node tissue. The receptor was isolated from a female donor with breast cancer. Some clones in this sample may be carry-over from other donors' samples.

DNA for the CDR3: TGCAGCGTTGAGCGACTAGCGGTCCTCAATGAGCAGTTCTTC. Its translation: CSVERLAVLNEQFF. V is TRBV29-1 and J is TRBJ2-1; 9 bases are shared with TRBD2. J lost 6 bases, V lost 3 bases, and 6 bases had no gene match. Germline CDR1 and CDR2: SQVTM and ANQGSEA. This CDR3 comprises 14 residues.